Shown below are 16 T cell receptor beta chains from a single sample sequenced in a study of yellow fever vaccine responses in identical twins. TCRdb independently ran MiXCR on the RT-PCR reads; one entry per CDR3 protein. The data hold 780 or so distinct CDR3 sequences, with around three quarters observed a single time. This specimen consisted of T cells from blood (PBMCs), unsorted or a sorted subset (not recorded which), obtained before or after yellow fever vaccination (not recorded which). These TCRs come from a female donor who received the yellow fever vaccine.

The chain is built from TRBV7-3 and TRBJ2-3, with 12 nucleotides matching TRBD2. CDR3 length equals 14 residues. Germline V CDR1 and CDR2: SGHTA, FQGTGA. After removal of 1 base from V and 12 bases from J, the junction contained 5 bases not matched to a gene. CDR3 sequence reads: CASSLNLAGGYQYF. The CDR3 DNA sequence: TGTGCCAGCAGCTTAAACCTAGCGGGGGGGTATCAGTATTTT.

The gene calls are TRBV4-2 and TRBJ1-1; D gene uncertain. V lost 4 bases and J lost 4, with 10 bases in between. CDR3 size: 13 residues. CDR1 and CDR2 (germline): LGHNA, YNFKEQ. Here the CDR3 reads CASSPYLGTEAFF. CDR3 DNA: TGTGCCAGCAGCCCGTATTTGGGCACTGAAGCTTTCTTT.

The V and J genes are TRBV10-1 and TRBJ1-2; D possibly corresponds to TRBD1 (5 bases). There are 15 residues in the CDR3. CDR1 WNHNN and CDR2 SYGVQD come from the germline V gene (reference sequence). Trimming shortened V by 4 bases and J by 7 bases, and 19 bases separated the two germline ends. CDR3 in amino acids: CASSGLWVGGVGYTF. The CDR3 DNA reads as TGCGCCAGCAGTGGGCTCTGGGTTGGGGGGGTTGGCTACACCTTC.

CDR3 in amino acids: CASRNQGAMGNQPQHF. The CDR3, as DNA: TGTGCCAGCAGGAACCAGGGGGCGATGGGCAATCAGCCCCAGCATTTT. The chain carries TRBV6-2 or TRBV6-3 and TRBJ1-5; 8 bases match TRBD1. Trimming took 6 bases from V and 2 from J; bases not matched to a gene: 9. Germline CDR1 reads MNHEY; CDR2 reads SVGEGT. The CDR3 contains 16 residues.

This clonotype came up a few times. The chain is built from TRBV29-1 and TRBJ2-2, with no clear D. Trimming shortened V by 2 bases and J by 7 bases, and 8 bases separated the two germline ends. The length of the CDR3 is 12 residues. Germline-derived CDR1 and CDR2 are SQVTM and ANQGSEA. This chain's CDR3 is CSVESGFGELFF. Written as DNA, the CDR3 is TGCAGCGTTGAAAGTGGGTTCGGGGAGCTGTTTTTT.

The chain recombines TRBV2 with TRBJ1-4; D uncertain. The germline gives CDR1 SNHLY, CDR2 FYNNEI. Trimming shortened V by 6 bases and J by 4 bases, and 12 bases separated the two germline ends. The CDR3 loop spans 14 amino acids. CDR3 loop: CASREREDNEKLFF. The CDR3 coding sequence is TGTGCCAGCAGGGAGAGGGAAGATAATGAAAAACTGTTTTTT.

The J gene is TRBJ2-1, the V gene TRBV15; weak D call: TRBD2 (6 bases). In germline, CDR1 is LNHNV, CDR2 YYDKDF (reference sequence). With 3 bases removed from V and 5 bases from J, the gap between germline ends came to 8 bases. The CDR3 runs 13 residues. CDR3 in amino acids: CATSRGTHNEQFF. The CDR3, as DNA: TGTGCCACCAGCAGGGGGACTCACAATGAGCAGTTCTTC.

The chain carries TRBV11-1 and TRBJ1-6, with D possibly matching TRBD1 (6 bases). There are 12 residues in the CDR3. Germline V CDR1 and CDR2: SGHAT, FQDESV (reference sequence). The ends were cut back, 7 bases at V and 7 bases at J, with 8 bases in the middle. CDR3 in amino acids: CASTRGNSPLHF. CDR3 nucleotide sequence: TGTGCCAGCACCAGGGGAAATTCACCCCTCCACTTT.

The rearrangement links TRBV23-1 to TRBJ1-3, with D possibly TRBD1 on 6 matching bases. TRBV23-1 is an open reading frame, and its role is uncertain. Trimming stripped 6 bases from V and 0 bases from J, with 12 bases between. The CDR3 runs to 15 residues. CDR3 DNA sequence: TGCGCCAGCAGGGATCGACAGGTCTCTGGAAACACCATATATTTT. Protein sequence: CASRDRQVSGNTIYF.

The chain is built from TRBV7-9 and TRBJ2-3, with D possibly TRBD2 on 5 matching bases. Trimming left V 7 bases short and J 1 base short, with 9 bases between. The CDR3 is made up of 13 amino acids. Germline loops: CDR1 SEHNR, CDR2 FQNEAQ (reference sequence). CDR3 sequence (DNA): TGTGCCAGCACCCTTAGCGGCACAGATACGCAGTATTTT. This gives the protein CASTLSGTDTQYF.

This chain joins TRBV6-2 or TRBV6-3 and TRBJ2-7; TRBD1 aligns across 11 bases. This CDR3 spans 15 amino acids. Germline V gives CDR1 MNHEY, CDR2 SVGEGT. Trimming at V came to 4 bases and at J to 3 bases, leaving 5 bases not matched to a gene. The chain's CDR3 is CASSSGTGGFYEQYF. CDR3 bases: TGTGCCAGCAGTTCTGGGACAGGGGGTTTCTACGAGCAGTACTTC.

V is TRBV30 and J is TRBJ1-4; tentatively, D is TRBD1 (5 bases). Germline CDR1 reads GTSNPN; CDR2 reads SVGIG (reference sequence). This CDR3 comprises 13 residues. V gave up 1 base and J gave up 3 bases, with 6 bases separating them. This CDR3 is CAWSGGANEKLFF. CDR3 DNA: TGTGCCTGGAGTGGGGGCGCTAATGAAAAACTGTTTTTT. The full variable domain, completed using reference TRBV30 and TRBJ1-4, is SQTIHQWPATLVQPVGSPLSLECTVEGTSNPNLYWYRQAAGRGLQLLFYSVGIGQISSEVPQNLSASRPQDRQFILSSKKLLLSDSGFYLCAWSGGANEKLFFGSGTQLSVL.

The chain recombines TRBV11-1 with TRBJ1-6; unclear D gene. V gave up 5 bases and J gave up 7 bases, with 9 bases separating them. Germline lookup yields CDR1 SGHAT and CDR2 FQDESV (reference sequence). This CDR3 has 13 amino acids. The CDR3 is CASSPVVNSPLHF. CDR3 nucleotide sequence: TGTGCCAGCAGCCCGGTGGTCAATTCACCCCTCCACTTT. The entire variable domain, with the rest obtained from reference TRBV11-1 and TRBJ1-6, is as follows: EAEVAQSPRYKITEKSQAVAFWCDPISGHATLYWYRQILGQGPELLVQFQDESVVDDSQLPKDRFSAERLKGVDSTLKIQPAELGDSAMYLCASSPVVNSPLHFGNGTRLTVT.

This clonotype was detected only once. This chain uses TRBV4-3 with TRBJ2-5, with 7 nucleotides matching TRBD2. This CDR3 region has 14 residues. CDR1 LGHNA and CDR2 YSLEER come from the germline V gene. J was trimmed by 5 bases and V by 0 bases; bases with no gene match: 3. The CDR3 DNA reads TGCGCCAGCAGCCAAGATGGGGGGGAGGAGACCCAGTACTTC. As protein: CASSQDGGEETQYF.

The J gene is TRBJ2-1, the V gene TRBV2; 9 positions agree with TRBD2. Germline V gene lookup returns CDR1 SNHLY and CDR2 FYNNEI. V lost 5 bases and J lost 0; bases outside the gene matches: 5. CDR3 size: 16 residues. The CDR3 spells CASSSTSGNSYNEQFF. The DNA for the CDR3 is TGTGCCAGCAGTTCGACTAGCGGTAACTCCTACAATGAGCAGTTCTTC.

V gene TRBV13 combines with J gene TRBJ2-3; 9 nucleotides match TRBD2. V trimming: 10 bases; J trimming: 0 bases; junction bases outside the gene matches: 14. In germline, CDR1 is PRHDT, CDR2 FYEKMQ (reference sequence). The CDR3 sequence is 17 residues long. The DNA of the CDR3 is TGTGCCATTCCCCGACGGGCTAGCGGGATAAGCACAGATACGCAGTATTTT. Encoded protein: CAIPRRASGISTDTQYF.